Listed below are T cell receptor beta chains from one sample, sequenced in a study of human T cells and chemical hapten exposure. TCRdb redid the calling of the RACE reads with MiXCR, one entry per CDR3 protein. The data show 110,000 to 150,000 distinct CDR3 sequences, with 10% to 15% seen just once and less than 1.5% held by the top ten. The sample here was whole blood, taken in connection with sensitization to the hapten diphenylcyclopropenone (DPC). These receptors originate from a woman aged 45-65 years with alopecia areata. Some clones in this sample may be carry-over from other donors' samples. The CDR3 runs from the conserved cysteine through the conserved F or W. D genes are given only for firm matches. Size is stated for part of the rows, as once, few or many counts, or as a class when the clone is expanded.

>NA|NA|TRBJ1-2|TRBV7-9
TGTGCCAGCAGCTTCTCCACTGCAGATGGCTACACCTTC
CASSFSTADGYTF
>TRBD1|many|TRBJ2-1|TRBV10-3
TGTGCCATCGGGGCCGGCAGGGGGCCTACCAATGAGCAGTTCTTC
CAIGAGRGPTNEQFF
>TRBD2|many|TRBJ2-2|TRBV20-1
TGCAGTGCTGGGACTAGCGGGATTGACACCGGGGAGCTGTTTTTT
CSAGTSGIDTGELFF
>NA|few|TRBJ1-3|TRBV6-6
TGTGCCAGCAGTTATCTCTCAAACACCATATATTTT
CASSYLSNTIYF
>TRBD2|NA|TRBJ2-1|TRBV5-1
TGCGCCAGCAAGTCGAAAGCGGGGGGCGGGTCCTACAATGAGCAGTTCTTC
CASKSKAGGGSYNEQFF
>NA|few|TRBJ2-7|TRBV29-1
TGCAGCGTTGGGGGAAGTGGTGAGCAGTACTTC
CSVGGSGEQYF
>TRBD2|few|TRBJ2-1|TRBV6-1
TGTGCCAGCAGTGATAGCGGGAGGGACAATGAGCAGTTCTTC
CASSDSGRDNEQFF
>NA|many|TRBJ2-4|TRBV12-3/TRBV12-4
TGTGCCAGCAGTTTAGGGGGGCAGGACATTCAGTACTTC
CASSLGGQDIQYF
>TRBD1|many|TRBJ2-7|TRBV28
TGTGCCAGCAGAGGGACAGGGAGAAACGAGCAGTACTTC
CASRGTGRNEQYF
>TRBD2|many|TRBJ2-6|TRBV9
TGTGCCAGCAGCCCCCGACTAGCCGCGGGATCTGGGGCCAACGTCCTGACTTTC
CASSPRLAAGSGANVLTF
>NA|few|TRBJ2-1|TRBV19
TGTGCCAGTAGTGGGATCTTTAGCTCCTACAATGAGCAGTTCTTC
CASSGIFSSYNEQFF
>TRBD1|many|TRBJ2-7|TRBV11-2
TGTGCCAGCAGCGCCCCAGACAGGGGGCAATACGAGCAGTACTTC
CASSAPDRGQYEQYF
>NA|NA|TRBJ1-5|TRBV14
TGTGCCAGCAGCCAAGATGAGGTTCAGCCCCAGCATTTT
CASSQDEVQPQHF
>NA|NA|TRBJ2-7|TRBV10-3
TGTGCCAGCACTAGCTCCTACGAGCAGTACTTC
CASTSSYEQYF
>NA|NA|TRBJ2-7|TRBV7-8
TGTGCCAGCAGCCTCGGACATGTTGGCTACGAGCAGTACTTC
CASSLGHVGYEQYF
>NA|few|TRBJ1-5|TRBV9
TGTGCCAGCAGCGTAGATGGGGGAAGGGATCAGCCCCAGCATTTT
CASSVDGGRDQPQHF
>TRBD2|NA|TRBJ2-2|TRBV4-1
TGCGCCAGCAGCCAAGATCCGACTAGCGGGAGTGGTAACACCGGGGAGCTGTTTTTT
CASSQDPTSGSGNTGELFF
>TRBD1|NA|TRBJ2-3|TRBV29-1
TGCAGCGTCGGGACAGCCACAGATACGCAGTATTTT
CSVGTATDTQYF
>NA|many|TRBJ2-7|TRBV5-5
TGTGCCAGCAGCCCACGGGCAGTTTCCTCCTACGAGCAGTACTTC
CASSPRAVSSYEQYF
>NA|few|TRBJ2-1|TRBV29-1
TGCAGCGTGAGGTCCGCGGTCGGATACAATGAGCAGTTCTTC
CSVRSAVGYNEQFF
>NA|NA|TRBJ2-7|TRBV20-1
TGCAGTGCTAGAGTTGGGGCAGGGGCCTACGAGCAGTACTTC
CSARVGAGAYEQYF
>NA|few|TRBJ2-1|TRBV7-2
TGTGCCAGCAGCTCGAATGGCGTGGGACCCCAGTCCTATGAGCAGTTCTTC
CASSSNGVGPQSYEQFF
>NA|few|TRBJ2-1|TRBV3-1
TGTGCCAGCAGCCCGAGTGGACATTACAATGAGCAGTTCTTC
CASSPSGHYNEQFF
>TRBD1|NA|TRBJ2-7|TRBV13
TGTGCCAGCAGGGAACGGGGACAGGTCTACGAGCAGTACTTC
CASRERGQVYEQYF
>NA|many|TRBJ1-1|TRBV7-9
TGTGCCAGCAGCTTTGGCCAGGAAGCTTTCTTT
CASSFGQEAFF
>NA|many|TRBJ1-2|TRBV20-1
TGCAGTGCTAGACCCCCCGGGACGGCCTATGGCTACACCTTC
CSARPPGTAYGYTF
>NA|NA|TRBJ2-1|TRBV3-1
TGTGCCAGCAGCCAAGAAGGCCTCCTAGTCAATGAGCAGTTCTTC
CASSQEGLLVNEQFF
>NA|NA|TRBJ1-5|TRBV12-3/TRBV12-4
TGTGCCAGCAGTGCGGGACGGGCGAATCAGCCCCAGCATTTT
CASSAGRANQPQHF
>NA|NA|TRBJ1-6|TRBV30
TGTGCCGGGAATGCCGGGGTTTCACCCCTCCACTTT
CAGNAGVSPLHF
>TRBD2|NA|TRBJ2-3|TRBV7-2
TGTGCCAGCAGCTTAGGCAGCGGGAGGGCCTGGGGAGATACGCACTATTTT
CASSLGSGRAWGDTHYF
>NA|few|TRBJ1-6|TRBV7-3
TGTGCCAGCAGCTTAGGCTCTCGAGGGCGTAATTCACCCCTCCACTTT
CASSLGSRGRNSPLHF
>TRBD2|NA|TRBJ2-7|TRBV29-1
TGCAGCGCTACTCAGACTAGCGGGACATCCGACGAGCAGTACTTC
CSATQTSGTSDEQYF
>TRBD2|few|TRBJ2-5|TRBV11-2
TGTGCCAGCAGCTCCTCTCTAGCGGCTAGGACCCAGTACTTC
CASSSSLAARTQYF
>NA|few|TRBJ1-1|TRBV5-1
TGCGCCAGCAGCTTGGACAGAGCGAACACTGAAGCTTTCTTT
CASSLDRANTEAFF
>TRBD2|NA|TRBJ2-7|TRBV2
TGTGCCATCCGGACTAGCGGCTCCTACGAGCAGTACTTC
CAIRTSGSYEQYF
>NA|many|TRBJ2-1|TRBV10-3
TGTGCCATCAGTGATCGGGCTGTTGGGGATGAGCAGTTCTTC
CAISDRAVGDEQFF
>TRBD2|NA|TRBJ2-2|TRBV20-1
TGCAGTGCTAAACTAGCGGGGGCCACCGGGGAGCTGTTTTTT
CSAKLAGATGELFF
>NA|NA|TRBJ2-3|TRBV7-3
TGTGCCAGCAGCGGGCAGAGGAGTCCTCCGGATACGCAGTATTTT
CASSGQRSPPDTQYF
>TRBD1|NA|TRBJ2-6|TRBV5-1
TGCGCCAGCAGCTCCCGACAGGGCTTTTACTCTGGGGCCAACGTCCTGACTTTC
CASSSRQGFYSGANVLTF
>NA|NA|TRBJ2-5|TRBV6-6
TGTGCCAGCAGACACTCTACGGGCTGGGAGACCCAGTACTTC
CASRHSTGWETQYF
>TRBD2|NA|TRBJ2-2|TRBV4-1
TGCGCCAGCAGCCAAGTGGCTAGCGGCAACACCGGGGAGCTGTTTTTT
CASSQVASGNTGELFF
>TRBD2|few|TRBJ2-5|TRBV6-5
TGTGCCAGCAGCCGCAGGACTAGCGGGAGTCGGCAAGAGACCCAGTACTTC
CASSRRTSGSRQETQYF
>NA|few|TRBJ2-7|TRBV29-1
TGCAGCGTGGGGAACTCCCAGGTCGGGGAGCAGTACTTC
CSVGNSQVGEQYF
>NA|NA|TRBJ1-5|TRBV30
TGTGCCTGGGCGTCAGGGGCAAGCAATCAGCCCCAGCATTTT
CAWASGASNQPQHF
>NA|NA|TRBJ2-5|TRBV29-1
TGCAGCGTTGAGAACCCAGAAGAGACCCAGTACTTC
CSVENPEETQYF
>TRBD2|few|TRBJ2-5|TRBV3-1
TGTGCCAGCAGCCCGGGACTAGCGGGATTGAGTGAGACCCAGTACTTC
CASSPGLAGLSETQYF
>NA|NA|TRBJ2-5|TRBV6-6
TGTGCCAGCAGTTACGTGGAGACCCAGTACTTC
CASSYVETQYF
>NA|many|TRBJ2-7|TRBV11-1
TGTGCCAGCAGCTTCGAGGGAAGCTCCTACGAGCAGTACTTC
CASSFEGSSYEQYF
>TRBD2|few|TRBJ2-7|TRBV4-2
TGTGCCAGCAGCCCCCGGACTAGCGGCGCCTACGAGCAGTACTTC
CASSPRTSGAYEQYF
>TRBD2|NA|TRBJ2-3|TRBV29-1
TGCAGCCTCGTGGGACTAGCGGGAGAAGGAGCAGATACGCAGTATTTT
CSLVGLAGEGADTQYF
>NA|few|TRBJ2-7|TRBV19
TGTGCCAGTAGTAAGGCCCCCCCTGGGTACGAGCAGTACTTC
CASSKAPPGYEQYF
>NA|NA|TRBJ2-1|TRBV11-2
TGTGCCAGCAGCTTAGGAACAGTTTACAATGAGCAGTTCTTC
CASSLGTVYNEQFF
>TRBD1|few|TRBJ1-1|TRBV5-1
TGCGCCAGCAGCTCACAGGGGACCAACACTGAAGCTTTCTTT
CASSSQGTNTEAFF
>NA|few|TRBJ1-5|TRBV5-6
TGTGCCAGCAGCCTATATGACAGGCCGGCAAGCAATCAGCCCCAGCATTTT
CASSLYDRPASNQPQHF